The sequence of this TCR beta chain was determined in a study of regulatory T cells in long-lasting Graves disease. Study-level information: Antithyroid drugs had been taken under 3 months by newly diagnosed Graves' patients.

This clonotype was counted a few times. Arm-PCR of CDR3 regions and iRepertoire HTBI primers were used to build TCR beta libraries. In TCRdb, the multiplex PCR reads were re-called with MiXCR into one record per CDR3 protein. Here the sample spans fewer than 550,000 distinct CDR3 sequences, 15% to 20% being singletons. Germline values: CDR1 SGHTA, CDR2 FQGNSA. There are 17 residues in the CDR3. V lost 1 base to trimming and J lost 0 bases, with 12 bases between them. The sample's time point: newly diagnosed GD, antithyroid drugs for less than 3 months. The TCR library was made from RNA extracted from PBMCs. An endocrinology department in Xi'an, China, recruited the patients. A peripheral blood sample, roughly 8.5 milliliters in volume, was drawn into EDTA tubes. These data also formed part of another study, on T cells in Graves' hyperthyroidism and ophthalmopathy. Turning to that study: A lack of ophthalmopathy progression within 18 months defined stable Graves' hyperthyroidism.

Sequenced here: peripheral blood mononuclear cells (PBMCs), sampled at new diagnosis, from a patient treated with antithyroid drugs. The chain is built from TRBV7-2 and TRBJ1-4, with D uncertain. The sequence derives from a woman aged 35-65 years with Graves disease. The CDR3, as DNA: TGTGCCAGCAGCTTAGTTCCTGCTTATACAACTAATGAAAAACTGTTTTTT. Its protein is CASSLVPAYTTNEKLFF.